This T cell receptor (beta chain) is from a study of T cell clonality in common variable immunodeficiency. This clone was observed at least ten times. Its antigen is unknown. Study-wide points: Reportedly, TCR beta sequences from common variable immunodeficiency showed fewer deletions and N-nucleotide insertions.

TCRdb's table, derived via immunoSEQ multiplex PCR, lists solely in-frame clones and lacks some. In total the sample includes about 35,000 clones, none of them seen once. The sequence was obtained from a person aged 18 to 75 in good health. Sequencing was performed on peripheral blood mononuclear cells.

The sequenced part of the CDR3 DNA is TGTGCCAGCAGTTTGTCCGGGACAGATAACAATGAG. Amino acid sequence: CASSLSGTDNNE. The entire CDR3 sequence reads CASSLSGTDNNEQFF. The chain is built from TRBV12-3 or TRBV12-4 and TRBJ2-1, with 7 bases matching TRBD1. The read ends 3 residues before the CDR3 terminus; that terminus is restored from the germline J gene. The CDR3 is made up of 15 amino acids. With 3 bases clipped from V and 5 bases from J, the junction kept 7 bases outside the gene matches.